This T cell receptor beta chain was found in a study of response to subunit inactivated influenza vaccine. TCRdb reanalysed the RT-PCR reads using MiXCR and keeps one entry per CDR3 protein. The sample has approximately 490,000 distinct CDR3 sequences; approximately 6.9% are singletons. Trimming left V 5 bases short and J 0 bases short, with 12 bases between. CDR3 length: 15 amino acids. CDR1 MNHEY and CDR2 SVGEGT come from the germline V gene. V and J are TRBV6-2 or TRBV6-3 and TRBJ2-3; unclear D gene. The source is a man between 45 and 75 years old who received an inactivated influenza vaccine. The sequenced sample was PBMCs from blood, obtained approximately 25 months after vaccination. In DNA, the CDR3 is TGTGCCAGCAGTCGGCAACACCGAAGCACAGATACGCAGTATTTT. This gives the protein CASSRQHRSTDTQYF.